This T cell receptor beta chain stems from a study of cytomegalovirus exposure and HLA in healthy donors. Study results and caveats: CMV serostatus stood as the only immune exposure information on hand. Prior analysis indicated that the majority of TCR beta V segments exhibited productivity approximately 90% or approximately 30% of the time. Most subjects had HLA-A and HLA-B alleles reportedly predicted accurately by TCR beta sequences. Highly shared sequence variants in one cluster were likely a sequencing artifact.

With V trimmed by 6 bases and J by 3 bases, 5 bases remained unmatched. Germline V gene data show CDR1 as MNHEY and CDR2 as SVGAGI. This CDR3 is 15 amino acids long. The PCR had 60 Vbeta and 13 Jbeta primers. Produced via immunoSEQ multiplex PCR; TCRdb's table is partial and in-frame only. Of around 50,000 clones in the sample, around four fifths were seen once. About this clone itself: Its antigen is currently unknown.

The specimen sequenced was PBMCs. The chain recombines TRBV6-5 with TRBJ2-1; 10 bases align to TRBD2. The source is a man in his fifties or sixties in good health and CMV-seronegative. CDR3 bases: TGTGCCAGCAGGTTAGCGGGGGGCTTCTACAATGAGCAGTTCTTC. As protein: CASRLAGGFYNEQFF.